These T cell receptor beta chains were read from a single sample in a study of shared clonotypes between healthy human individuals. Measured with immunoSEQ multiplex PCR; TCRdb has only the in-frame clones, and not every one. This table has roughly 700,000 clones, about 74% appearing once. Sequencing was done on a sample of memory CD4+ T cells sorted from blood. The receptors come from a woman aged 25 to 39 in good health. Both conserved end residues are part of each CDR3. A D gene is named only where the DNA matches it firmly. A row's size may be missing; if present it is once, few, many or a size class.

v_call: TRBV4-1
clone_size: .
cdr3_length: 16
j_call: TRBJ1-1
d_call: TRBD1
cdr3_aa: CASSLQQGARDTEAFF
cdr3_nt: TGCGCCAGCAGCCTTCAACAGGGGGCGCGGGACACTGAAGCTTTCTTT

v_call: TRBV19
clone_size: .
cdr3_length: 14
j_call: TRBJ2-7
d_call: .
cdr3_aa: CASKGSSASYEQYF
cdr3_nt: TGTGCCAGTAAGGGCTCTTCGGCAAGCTACGAGCAGTACTTC

v_call: TRBV29-1
clone_size: .
cdr3_length: 16
j_call: TRBJ2-1
d_call: TRBD2
cdr3_aa: CSVELERGSSYNEQFF
cdr3_nt: TGCAGCGTTGAACTCGAGCGGGGTAGCTCCTACAATGAGCAGTTCTTC

v_call: TRBV19
clone_size: .
cdr3_length: 15
j_call: TRBJ1-4
d_call: TRBD1
cdr3_aa: CASSSWDRKQEKLFF
cdr3_nt: TGTGCCAGTAGTTCGTGGGACAGGAAACAGGAAAAACTGTTTTTT

v_call: TRBV5-4
clone_size: .
cdr3_length: 15
j_call: TRBJ2-1
d_call: TRBD1
cdr3_aa: CASSLASGGWNEQFF
cdr3_nt: TGTGCCAGCAGCTTGGCCTCAGGGGGTTGGAATGAGCAGTTCTTC

v_call: TRBV19
clone_size: .
cdr3_length: 14
j_call: TRBJ1-4
d_call: .
cdr3_aa: CASSIAGANEKLFF
cdr3_nt: TGTGCCAGTAGTATCGCAGGGGCTAATGAAAAACTGTTTTTT

v_call: TRBV19
clone_size: .
cdr3_length: 13
j_call: TRBJ2-5
d_call: .
cdr3_aa: CASRMGERETQYF
cdr3_nt: TGTGCCAGTAGGATGGGGGAGCGGGAGACCCAGTACTTC

v_call: TRBV7-2
clone_size: .
cdr3_length: 14
j_call: TRBJ2-7
d_call: TRBD1
cdr3_aa: CASSSGGSVYEQYF
cdr3_nt: TGTGCCAGCAGCTCAGGGGGCTCGGTTTACGAGCAGTACTTC

v_call: TRBV6-6
clone_size: .
cdr3_length: 16
j_call: TRBJ1-2
d_call: .
cdr3_aa: CASSYRGTVDIYGYTF
cdr3_nt: TGTGCCAGCAGTTACAGGGGGACCGTGGATATCTATGGCTACACCTTC

v_call: TRBV28
clone_size: .
cdr3_length: 14
j_call: TRBJ1-2
d_call: TRBD1
cdr3_aa: CASSPMAGTAGYTF
cdr3_nt: TGTGCCAGCAGTCCCATGGCCGGGACAGCTGGCTACACCTTC

v_call: TRBV6-1
clone_size: .
cdr3_length: 16
j_call: TRBJ2-7
d_call: TRBD1
cdr3_aa: CASSGFGGQVRYEQYF
cdr3_nt: TGTGCCAGCAGTGGCTTCGGAGGACAGGTGAGGTACGAGCAGTACTTC

v_call: TRBV5-1
clone_size: .
cdr3_length: 15
j_call: TRBJ2-3
d_call: .
cdr3_aa: CASSLADAPPSPQYF
cdr3_nt: TGCGCCAGCAGCTTGGCGGACGCACCACCTAGTCCGCAGTATTTT

v_call: TRBV2
clone_size: .
cdr3_length: 16
j_call: TRBJ2-7
d_call: TRBD2
cdr3_aa: CASSVGTSGSTYEQYF
cdr3_nt: TGTGCCAGCAGTGTCGGGACTAGCGGGAGTACGTACGAGCAGTACTTC

v_call: TRBV5-4
clone_size: many
cdr3_length: 14
j_call: TRBJ2-3
d_call: .
cdr3_aa: CASRLRDGTDTQYF
cdr3_nt: TGTGCCAGCAGACTGAGGGATGGCACAGATACGCAGTATTTT

v_call: TRBV7-2
clone_size: .
cdr3_length: 13
j_call: TRBJ1-1
d_call: .
cdr3_aa: CASSSYQGLGAFF
cdr3_nt: TGTGCCAGCAGCTCATATCAGGGGCTAGGGGCTTTCTTT

v_call: TRBV6-5
clone_size: few
cdr3_length: 16
j_call: TRBJ2-3
d_call: .
cdr3_aa: CASSSEVGARADTQYF
cdr3_nt: TGTGCCAGCAGTTCGGAGGTGGGGGCGAGGGCAGATACGCAGTATTTT

v_call: TRBV5-2
clone_size: .
cdr3_length: 14
j_call: TRBJ2-7
d_call: .
cdr3_aa: CASSPSSGPYEQYF
cdr3_nt: TGTGCCAGCAGCCCGTCTAGCGGGCCCTACGAGCAGTACTTC

v_call: TRBV5-4
clone_size: .
cdr3_length: 16
j_call: TRBJ2-3
d_call: TRBD2
cdr3_aa: CASSFSLAGFTDTQYF
cdr3_nt: TGTGCCAGCAGCTTTTCTCTAGCGGGCTTCACAGATACGCAGTATTTT

v_call: TRBV27
clone_size: .
cdr3_length: 15
j_call: TRBJ2-7
d_call: TRBD2
cdr3_aa: CASSLFASGTYEQYF
cdr3_nt: TGTGCCAGCAGTTTATTTGCTAGCGGAACCTACGAGCAGTACTTC

v_call: TRBV27
clone_size: .
cdr3_length: 14
j_call: TRBJ2-3
d_call: .
cdr3_aa: CASSLIRGKDTQYF
cdr3_nt: TGTGCCAGCAGTTTAATCAGGGGTAAGGATACGCAGTATTTT

v_call: TRBV7-3
clone_size: few
cdr3_length: 14
j_call: TRBJ2-2
d_call: TRBD1
cdr3_aa: CASSFYRGSGELFF
cdr3_nt: TGTGCCAGCAGCTTCTACAGGGGATCCGGGGAGCTGTTTTTT

v_call: TRBV5-1
clone_size: .
cdr3_length: 13
j_call: TRBJ2-5
d_call: TRBD1
cdr3_aa: CASSSGQGETQYF
cdr3_nt: TGCGCCAGCAGCTCGGGACAGGGGGAGACCCAGTACTTC

v_call: TRBV5-1
clone_size: .
cdr3_length: 16
j_call: TRBJ2-3
d_call: .
cdr3_aa: CASSLVGGALTDTQYF
cdr3_nt: TGCGCCAGCAGCTTGGTTGGGGGCGCCCTCACAGATACGCAGTATTTT

v_call: TRBV5-1
clone_size: .
cdr3_length: 15
j_call: TRBJ2-6
d_call: .
cdr3_aa: CASSLASSGANVLTF
cdr3_nt: TGCGCCAGCAGCTTGGCTTCCTCTGGGGCCAACGTCCTGACTTTC

v_call: TRBV2
clone_size: .
cdr3_length: 15
j_call: TRBJ2-7
d_call: TRBD2
cdr3_aa: CASKTELAGRNEQYF
cdr3_nt: TGTGCCAGCAAGACGGAGCTAGCGGGTAGAAACGAGCAGTACTTC

v_call: TRBV11-3
clone_size: once
cdr3_length: 13
j_call: TRBJ2-1
d_call: .
cdr3_aa: CASSFQPGSEQFF
cdr3_nt: TGTGCCAGCAGCTTTCAACCGGGGTCTGAGCAGTTCTTC

v_call: TRBV28
clone_size: .
cdr3_length: 18
j_call: TRBJ2-2
d_call: TRBD1
cdr3_aa: CASSFRGWGQGDTGELFF
cdr3_nt: TGTGCCAGCAGTTTTAGAGGTTGGGGACAGGGGGACACCGGGGAGCTGTTTTTT

v_call: TRBV5-1
clone_size: few
cdr3_length: 14
j_call: TRBJ2-7
d_call: .
cdr3_aa: CASSLTQGTYEQYF
cdr3_nt: TGCGCCAGCAGCTTAACCCAGGGGACCTACGAGCAGTACTTC

v_call: TRBV27
clone_size: .
cdr3_length: 15
j_call: TRBJ2-7
d_call: .
cdr3_aa: CASSPHGLYSYEQYF
cdr3_nt: TGTGCCAGCAGCCCCCACGGACTATACTCCTACGAGCAGTACTTC

v_call: TRBV10-2
clone_size: few
cdr3_length: 14
j_call: TRBJ1-1
d_call: TRBD1
cdr3_aa: CASNLDRQGTEAFF
cdr3_nt: TGCGCCAGCAATCTCGACAGACAGGGCACTGAAGCTTTCTTT

v_call: TRBV27
clone_size: .
cdr3_length: 17
j_call: TRBJ1-1
d_call: TRBD1
cdr3_aa: CASSLRTGGRWGTEAFF
cdr3_nt: TGTGCCAGCAGTTTAAGGACAGGGGGCAGGTGGGGCACTGAAGCTTTCTTT

v_call: TRBV5-4
clone_size: .
cdr3_length: 13
j_call: TRBJ1-2
d_call: .
cdr3_aa: CASSFGQDYGYTF
cdr3_nt: TGTGCCAGCAGCTTCGGGCAGGACTATGGCTACACCTTC

v_call: TRBV19
clone_size: .
cdr3_length: 19
j_call: TRBJ2-7
d_call: TRBD2
cdr3_aa: CASSIDGPGLAGGGDEQYF
cdr3_nt: TGTGCCAGTAGTATAGATGGACCGGGACTAGCGGGAGGGGGCGACGAGCAGTACTTC

v_call: TRBV28
clone_size: few
cdr3_length: 14
j_call: TRBJ1-4
d_call: .
cdr3_aa: CASSSRDQNEKLFF
cdr3_nt: TGTGCCAGCAGTTCCCGGGACCAAAATGAAAAACTGTTTTTT

v_call: TRBV23-1
clone_size: .
cdr3_length: 14
j_call: TRBJ2-7
d_call: .
cdr3_aa: CASSQSDCLDEQYF
cdr3_nt: TGCGCCAGCAGTCAATCAGACTGCCTAGACGAGCAGTACTTC

v_call: TRBV10-2
clone_size: few
cdr3_length: 14
j_call: TRBJ1-1
d_call: .
cdr3_aa: CASSDYPGRAEAFF
cdr3_nt: TGCGCCAGCAGTGACTACCCAGGGAGGGCTGAAGCTTTCTTT

v_call: TRBV2
clone_size: .
cdr3_length: 12
j_call: TRBJ2-4
d_call: .
cdr3_aa: CASRPVQNIQYF
cdr3_nt: TGTGCCTCCCGACCCGTTCAAAACATTCAGTACTTC

v_call: TRBV9
clone_size: .
cdr3_length: 16
j_call: TRBJ2-2
d_call: TRBD2
cdr3_aa: CASSARTSVDTGELFF
cdr3_nt: TGTGCCAGCAGCGCTAGGACTAGCGTGGACACCGGGGAGCTGTTTTTT

v_call: TRBV19
clone_size: .
cdr3_length: 15
j_call: TRBJ2-2
d_call: TRBD2
cdr3_aa: CASSRLAGGPGELFF
cdr3_nt: TGTGCCAGTAGTAGACTAGCGGGAGGTCCCGGGGAGCTGTTTTTT

v_call: TRBV11-2
clone_size: .
cdr3_length: 14
j_call: TRBJ2-5
d_call: TRBD1
cdr3_aa: CASRPGGWQETQYF
cdr3_nt: TGTGCCAGCAGGCCAGGGGGTTGGCAAGAGACCCAGTACTTC

v_call: TRBV27
clone_size: .
cdr3_length: 14
j_call: TRBJ1-2
d_call: TRBD1
cdr3_aa: CASKLGDRVYGYTF
cdr3_nt: TGTGCCAGCAAGTTAGGCGACAGGGTCTATGGCTACACCTTC